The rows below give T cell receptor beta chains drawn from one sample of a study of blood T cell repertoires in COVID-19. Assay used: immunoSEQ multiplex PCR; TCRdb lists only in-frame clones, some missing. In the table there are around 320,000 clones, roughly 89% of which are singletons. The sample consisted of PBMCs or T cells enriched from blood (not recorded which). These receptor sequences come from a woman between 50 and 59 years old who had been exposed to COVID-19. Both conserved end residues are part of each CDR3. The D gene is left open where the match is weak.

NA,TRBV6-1,CASSELYPGRDYGYTF
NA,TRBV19,CASSITGGNSPLHF
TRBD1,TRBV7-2,CASSSGLRDRNYNEQFF
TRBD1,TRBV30,CAWSPGTGSNEQFF
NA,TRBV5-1,CASRLTGYTGANVLTF
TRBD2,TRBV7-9,CASSLPTSGGRNEQFF
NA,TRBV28,CASSWSGGGGVAFF
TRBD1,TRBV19,CASGQGGTADNSPLHF
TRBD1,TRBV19,CASSTFRDRGNNEQFF
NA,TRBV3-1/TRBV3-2,CASSQAWQVKAFF
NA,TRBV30,CAWSPPYRVSNSPLHF
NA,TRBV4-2,CASSQDGRGDNYGYTF
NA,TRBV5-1,CASSLEGTYQETQYF
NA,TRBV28,CASSLHRAQGNQPQHF
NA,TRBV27,CASSLWQAPYNSPLHF
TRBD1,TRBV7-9,CASSLDRGGSPLHF
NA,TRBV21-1,CASSPRLTGGTEAFF
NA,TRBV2,CASSKRRGFDEQFF
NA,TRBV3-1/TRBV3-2,CASSQAGHGGNQPQHF
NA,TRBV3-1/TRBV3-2,CASSHVQGYTEAFF
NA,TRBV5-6,CASSLLEGYVDEQYF
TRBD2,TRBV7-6,CASSLNSGGRTDTQYF
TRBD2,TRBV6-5,CASRGSSGGINEQFF
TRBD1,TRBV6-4,CASSDFRGPGDTQYF